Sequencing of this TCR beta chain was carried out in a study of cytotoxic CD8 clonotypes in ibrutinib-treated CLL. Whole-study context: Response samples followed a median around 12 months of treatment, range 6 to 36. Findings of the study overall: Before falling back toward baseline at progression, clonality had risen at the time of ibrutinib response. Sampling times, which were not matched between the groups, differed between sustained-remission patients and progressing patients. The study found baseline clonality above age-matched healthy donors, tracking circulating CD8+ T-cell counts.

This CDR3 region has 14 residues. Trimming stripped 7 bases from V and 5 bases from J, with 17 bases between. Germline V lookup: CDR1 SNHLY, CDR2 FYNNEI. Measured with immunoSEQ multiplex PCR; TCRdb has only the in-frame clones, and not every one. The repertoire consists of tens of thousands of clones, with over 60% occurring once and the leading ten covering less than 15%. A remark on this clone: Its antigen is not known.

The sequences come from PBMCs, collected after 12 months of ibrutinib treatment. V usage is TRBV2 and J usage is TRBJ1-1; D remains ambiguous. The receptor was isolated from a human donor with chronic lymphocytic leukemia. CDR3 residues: CASKKDGRGTEAFF. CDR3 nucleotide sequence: TGTGCCAGCAAAAAGGACGGCAGAGGGACTGAAGCTTTCTTT. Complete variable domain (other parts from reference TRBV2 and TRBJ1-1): EPEVTQTPSHQVTQMGQEVILRCVPISNHLYFYWYRQILGQKVEFLVSFYNNEISEKSEIFDDQFSVERPDGSNFTLKIRSTKLEDSAMYFCASKKDGRGTEAFFGQGTRLTVV.